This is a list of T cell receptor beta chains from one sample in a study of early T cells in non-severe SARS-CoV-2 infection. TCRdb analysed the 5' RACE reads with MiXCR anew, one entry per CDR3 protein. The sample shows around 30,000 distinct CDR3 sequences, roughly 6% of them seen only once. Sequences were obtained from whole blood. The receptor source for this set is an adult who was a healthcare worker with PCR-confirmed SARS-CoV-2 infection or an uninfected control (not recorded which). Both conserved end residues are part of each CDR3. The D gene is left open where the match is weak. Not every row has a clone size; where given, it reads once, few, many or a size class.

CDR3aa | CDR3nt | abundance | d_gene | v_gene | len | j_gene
CASSFGQGGEKLFF | TGTGCCAGCAGCTTCGGACAGGGAGGGGAAAAACTGTTTTTT | many | TRBD1 | TRBV5-6 | 14 | TRBJ1-4
CASSLDAAGGHNEQFF | TGTGCCAGCAGCTTAGATGCGGCAGGGGGACACAATGAGCAGTTCTTC | few | TRBD1 | TRBV7-6 | 16 | TRBJ2-1
CASSSHSQAGGYTF | TGTGCCAGCAGTTCCCATAGCCAAGCAGGGGGCTACACCTTC | many | . | TRBV6-5 | 14 | TRBJ1-2
CASSSDLASDTQYF | TGTGCCAGCAGCTCCGACCTAGCAAGCGATACGCAGTATTTT | few | . | TRBV13 | 14 | TRBJ2-3
CASSPNGGGKGGYTF | TGTGCCAGCAGCCCCAACGGAGGGGGTAAGGGTGGCTACACCTTC | few | . | TRBV5-6 | 15 | TRBJ1-2
CASSLDLAGGSYNEQFF | TGTGCCAGCAGCTTAGATTTAGCGGGGGGGTCCTACAATGAGCAGTTCTTC | many | TRBD2 | TRBV7-2 | 17 | TRBJ2-1
CASSIGQVAYEQYF | TGTGCCAGTAGTATTGGACAGGTTGCCTACGAGCAGTACTTC | many | TRBD1 | TRBV19 | 14 | TRBJ2-7
CASSLERQGAYEQYF | TGTGCCAGCAGCTTAGAACGGCAGGGGGCATACGAGCAGTACTTC | many | TRBD1 | TRBV11-2 | 15 | TRBJ2-7
CASSKQGSSYNEQFF | TGTGCCAGCAGTAAACAGGGGAGCTCCTACAATGAGCAGTTCTTC | many | TRBD1 | TRBV12-3/TRBV12-4 | 15 | TRBJ2-1
CASTWTKVNTGELFF | TGTGCCAGCACCTGGACGAAGGTGAACACCGGGGAGCTGTTTTTT | many | . | TRBV12-3/TRBV12-4 | 15 | TRBJ2-2
CASSLARSGGGSEQFF | TGTGCCAGCAGTTTAGCGCGGAGCGGCGGAGGGAGTGAGCAGTTCTTC | few | . | TRBV12-3/TRBV12-4 | 16 | TRBJ2-1
CASSQEVAITNTGELFF | TGTGCCAGCAGCCAAGAGGTAGCGATCACGAACACCGGGGAGCTGTTTTTT | . | . | TRBV4-2 | 17 | TRBJ2-2
CASSLEVVTYEQYF | TGTGCCAGCAGCTTAGAGGTCGTCACCTACGAGCAGTACTTC | . | . | TRBV11-2 | 14 | TRBJ2-7
CAISAVGNNQPQHF | TGTGCCATCAGTGCCGTCGGAAACAATCAGCCCCAGCATTTT | many | . | TRBV10-3 | 14 | TRBJ1-5
CASSESGTGRIKNIQYF | TGTGCCAGCAGTGAATCGGGGACAGGGCGAATCAAAAACATTCAGTACTTC | many | TRBD1 | TRBV2 | 17 | TRBJ2-4
CASSLTGENTGELFF | TGCGCCAGCAGCTTGACGGGGGAGAACACCGGGGAGCTGTTTTTT | . | . | TRBV5-1 | 15 | TRBJ2-2
CASSEMGLSNQPQHF | TGCGCCAGCAGTGAGATGGGACTAAGCAATCAGCCCCAGCATTTT | many | . | TRBV10-2 | 15 | TRBJ1-5
CAWSPGASYGYTF | TGTGCCTGGAGCCCAGGGGCCTCCTATGGCTACACCTTC | many | . | TRBV30 | 13 | TRBJ1-2
CASSFQGEGADTQYF | TGTGCCAGCAGCTTCCAGGGGGAAGGGGCAGATACGCAGTATTTT | many | TRBD1 | TRBV11-2 | 15 | TRBJ2-3